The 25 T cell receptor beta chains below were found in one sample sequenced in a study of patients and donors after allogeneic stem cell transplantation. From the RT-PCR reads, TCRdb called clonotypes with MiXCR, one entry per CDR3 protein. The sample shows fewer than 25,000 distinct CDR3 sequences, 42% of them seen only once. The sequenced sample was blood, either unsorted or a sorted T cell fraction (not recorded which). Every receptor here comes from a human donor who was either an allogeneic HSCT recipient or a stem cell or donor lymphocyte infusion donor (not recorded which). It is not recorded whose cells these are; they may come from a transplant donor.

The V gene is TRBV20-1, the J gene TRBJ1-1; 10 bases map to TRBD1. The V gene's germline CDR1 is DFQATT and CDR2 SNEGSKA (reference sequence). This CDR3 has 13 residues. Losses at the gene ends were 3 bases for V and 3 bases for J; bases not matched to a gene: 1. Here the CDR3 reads CSARGQGYTEAFF. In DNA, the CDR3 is TGCAGTGCTAGGGGACAGGGGTACACTGAAGCTTTCTTT.

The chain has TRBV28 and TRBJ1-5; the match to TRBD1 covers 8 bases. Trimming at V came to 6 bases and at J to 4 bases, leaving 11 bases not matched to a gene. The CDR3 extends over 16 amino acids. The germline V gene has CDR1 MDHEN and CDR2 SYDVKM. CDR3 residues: CASRSYRGGINQPQHF. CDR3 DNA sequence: TGTGCCAGCAGATCATACAGGGGGGGAATTAATCAGCCCCAGCATTTT. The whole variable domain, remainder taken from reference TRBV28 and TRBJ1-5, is DVKVTQSSRYLVKRTGEKVFLECVQDMDHENMFWYRQDPGLGLRLIYFSYDVKMKEKGDIPEGYSVSREKKERFSLILESASTNQTSMYLCASRSYRGGINQPQHFGDGTRLSIL.

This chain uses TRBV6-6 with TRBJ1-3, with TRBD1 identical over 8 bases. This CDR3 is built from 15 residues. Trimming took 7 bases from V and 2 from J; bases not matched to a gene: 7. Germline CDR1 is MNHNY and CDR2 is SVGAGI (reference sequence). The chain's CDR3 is CASTLQGVTGNTIYF. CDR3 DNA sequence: TGTGCCAGCACCCTACAGGGGGTAACTGGAAACACCATATATTTT.

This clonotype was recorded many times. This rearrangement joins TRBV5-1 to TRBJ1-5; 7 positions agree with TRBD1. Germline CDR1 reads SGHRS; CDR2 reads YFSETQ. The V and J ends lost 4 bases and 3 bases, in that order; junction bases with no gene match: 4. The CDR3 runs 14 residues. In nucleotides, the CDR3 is TGCGCCAGCAGCCAGACAGGGCTCAATCAGCCCCAGCATTTT. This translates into CASSQTGLNQPQHF. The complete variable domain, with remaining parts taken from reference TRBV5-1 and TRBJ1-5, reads KAGVTQTPRYLIKTRGQQVTLSCSPISGHRSVSWYQQTPGQGLQFLFEYFSETQRNKGNFPGRFSGRQFSNSRSEMNVSTLELGDSALYLCASSQTGLNQPQHFGDGTRLSIL.

This CDR3 is CASSYLRTGGNSPLHF. Written as DNA, the CDR3 is TGTGCCAGCAGTTACCTTCGGACAGGGGGCAATTCACCCCTCCACTTT. The V gene is TRBV6-5, the J gene TRBJ1-6, with 11 positions matching TRBD1. There are 16 residues in the CDR3. Trimming at V came to 2 bases and at J to 7 bases, leaving 4 bases not matched to a gene. Germline loops: CDR1 MNHEY, CDR2 SVGAGI.

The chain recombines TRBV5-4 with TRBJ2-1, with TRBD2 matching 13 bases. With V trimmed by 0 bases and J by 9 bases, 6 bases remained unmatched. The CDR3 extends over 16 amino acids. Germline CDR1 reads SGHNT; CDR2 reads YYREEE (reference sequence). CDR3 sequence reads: CASSLDGLAGVVEQFF. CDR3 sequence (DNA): TGTGCCAGCAGCTTGGACGGACTAGCGGGAGTTGTTGAGCAGTTCTTC.

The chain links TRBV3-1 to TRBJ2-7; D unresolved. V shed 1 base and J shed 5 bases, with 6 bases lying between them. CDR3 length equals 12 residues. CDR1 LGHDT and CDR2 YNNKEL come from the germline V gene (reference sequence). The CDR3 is CASSQVADEQYF. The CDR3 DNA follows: TGTGCCAGCAGCCAAGTTGCCGACGAGCAGTACTTC.

The CDR3 loop reads CASSWGLHTGELFF. The DNA for the CDR3 is TGCGCCAGCAGCTGGGGACTACACACCGGGGAGCTGTTTTTT. This chain uses TRBV5-1 with TRBJ2-2; 7 positions agree with TRBD2. The germline CDR1 and CDR2 sequences are SGHRS and YFSETQ. This CDR3 is 14 amino acids long. V shed 3 bases and J 3 bases; nucleotides not matched to a gene: 2.

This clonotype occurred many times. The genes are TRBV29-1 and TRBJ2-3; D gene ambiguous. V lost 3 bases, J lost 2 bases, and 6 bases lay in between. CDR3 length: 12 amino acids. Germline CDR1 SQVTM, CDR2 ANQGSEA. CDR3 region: CSVDGDTDTQYF. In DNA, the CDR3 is TGCAGCGTTGATGGGGACACAGATACGCAGTATTTT.

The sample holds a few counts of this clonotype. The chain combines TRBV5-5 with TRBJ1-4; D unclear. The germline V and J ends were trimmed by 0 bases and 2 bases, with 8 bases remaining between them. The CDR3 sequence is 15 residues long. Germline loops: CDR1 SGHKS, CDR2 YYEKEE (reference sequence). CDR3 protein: CASSLVTRTNEKLFF. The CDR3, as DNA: TGTGCCAGCAGCTTGGTCACGAGGACTAATGAAAAACTGTTTTTT.

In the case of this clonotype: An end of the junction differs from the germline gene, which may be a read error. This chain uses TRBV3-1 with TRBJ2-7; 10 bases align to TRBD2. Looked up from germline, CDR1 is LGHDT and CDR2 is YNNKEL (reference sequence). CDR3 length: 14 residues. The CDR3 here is CASSQGLAGAEEYF. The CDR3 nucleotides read TGTGCCAGCAGCCAAGGACTAGCGGGCGCCGAGGAGTACTTC.

CDR3 nucleotides: TGTGCCAGCAGCTCAGGGGTGGGGGCCCGCAATCAGCCCCAGCATTTT. Translating it yields CASSSGVGARNQPQHF. The chain recombines TRBV11-2 with TRBJ1-5, with a weak D call TRBD1 (6 bases). Germline lookup yields CDR1 SGHAT and CDR2 FQNNGV. The CDR3 spans 16 residues. V was clipped by 4 bases and J by 2 bases, with 15 bases between them.

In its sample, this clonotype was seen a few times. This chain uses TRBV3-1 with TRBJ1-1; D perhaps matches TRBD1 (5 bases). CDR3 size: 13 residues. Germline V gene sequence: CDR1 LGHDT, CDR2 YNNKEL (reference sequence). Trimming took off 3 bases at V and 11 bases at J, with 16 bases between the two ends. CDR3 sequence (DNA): TGTGCCAGCAGCCAGGTGCTTAGGGGAGGGGCTTTCTTT. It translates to CASSQVLRGGAFF.

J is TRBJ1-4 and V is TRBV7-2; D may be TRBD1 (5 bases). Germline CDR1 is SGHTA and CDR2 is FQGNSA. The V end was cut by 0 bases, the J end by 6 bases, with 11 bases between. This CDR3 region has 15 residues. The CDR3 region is CASSLAAWGYEKLFF. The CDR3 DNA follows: TGTGCCAGCAGCTTAGCAGCGTGGGGGTATGAAAAACTGTTTTTT.

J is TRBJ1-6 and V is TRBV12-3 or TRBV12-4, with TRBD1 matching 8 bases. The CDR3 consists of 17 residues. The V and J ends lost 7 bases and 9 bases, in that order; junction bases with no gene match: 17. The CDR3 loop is CASTDDPRGRGPSPLHF. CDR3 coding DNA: TGTGCCAGCACCGACGACCCTCGGGGCAGGGGGCCTTCACCCCTCCACTTT.

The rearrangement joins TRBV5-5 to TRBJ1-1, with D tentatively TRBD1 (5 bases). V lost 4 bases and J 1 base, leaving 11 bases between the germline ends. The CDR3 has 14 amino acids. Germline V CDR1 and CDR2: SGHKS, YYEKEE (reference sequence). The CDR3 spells CASSLQGWNTEAFF. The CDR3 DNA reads TGTGCCAGCAGCCTGCAGGGATGGAACACTGAAGCTTTCTTT.

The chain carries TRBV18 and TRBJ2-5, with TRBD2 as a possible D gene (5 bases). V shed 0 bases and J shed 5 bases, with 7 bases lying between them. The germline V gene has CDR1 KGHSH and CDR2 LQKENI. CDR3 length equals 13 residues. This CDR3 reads CASSPPGEETQYF. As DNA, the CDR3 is TGTGCCAGCTCACCACCTGGGGAGGAGACCCAGTACTTC.

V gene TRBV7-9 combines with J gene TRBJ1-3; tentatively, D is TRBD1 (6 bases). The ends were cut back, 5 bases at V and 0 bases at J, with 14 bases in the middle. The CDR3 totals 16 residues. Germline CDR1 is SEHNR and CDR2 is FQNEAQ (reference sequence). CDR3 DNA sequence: TGTGCCAGCAGCCGTGACAGGCTAATCTCTGGAAACACCATATATTTT. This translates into CASSRDRLISGNTIYF.

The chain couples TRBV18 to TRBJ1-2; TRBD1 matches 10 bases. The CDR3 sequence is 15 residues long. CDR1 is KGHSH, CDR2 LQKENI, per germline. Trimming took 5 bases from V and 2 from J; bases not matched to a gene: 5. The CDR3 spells CASSRGTGDNYGYTF. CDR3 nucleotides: TGTGCCAGCTCAAGGGGGACAGGGGACAACTATGGCTACACCTTC.

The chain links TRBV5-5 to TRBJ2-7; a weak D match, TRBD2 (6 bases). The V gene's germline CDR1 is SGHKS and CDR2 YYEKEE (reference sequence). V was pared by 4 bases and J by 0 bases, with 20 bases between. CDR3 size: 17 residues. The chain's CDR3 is CASSPAGSGISSYEQYF. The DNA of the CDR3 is TGTGCCAGCAGCCCGGCGGGGTCAGGGATAAGCTCCTACGAGCAGTACTTC.

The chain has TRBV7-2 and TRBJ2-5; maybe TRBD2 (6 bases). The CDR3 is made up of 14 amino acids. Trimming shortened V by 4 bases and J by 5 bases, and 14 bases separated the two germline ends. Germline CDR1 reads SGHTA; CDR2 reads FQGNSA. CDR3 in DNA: TGTGCCAGCAGCTCGGACTTAGCGGTGGAGACCCAGTACTTC. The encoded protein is CASSSDLAVETQYF.

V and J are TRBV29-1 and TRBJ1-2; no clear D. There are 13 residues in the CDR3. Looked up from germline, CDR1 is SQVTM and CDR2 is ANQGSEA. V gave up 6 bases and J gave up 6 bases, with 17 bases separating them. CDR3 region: CSVDQFVVHGYTF. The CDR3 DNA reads TGCAGCGTCGACCAATTCGTCGTTCATGGCTACACCTTC.

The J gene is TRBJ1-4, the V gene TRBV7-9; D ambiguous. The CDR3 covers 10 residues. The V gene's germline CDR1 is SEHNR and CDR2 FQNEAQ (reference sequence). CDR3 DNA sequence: TGTTCCATCTCCAATGAAAAACTGTTTTTT. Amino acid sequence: CSISNEKLFF.

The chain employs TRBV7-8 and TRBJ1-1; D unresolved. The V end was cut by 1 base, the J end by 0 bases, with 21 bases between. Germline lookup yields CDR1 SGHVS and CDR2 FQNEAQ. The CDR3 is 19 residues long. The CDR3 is CASSLVRARRPVMNTEAFF. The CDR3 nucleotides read TGTGCCAGCAGCTTAGTAAGGGCAAGGCGTCCCGTTATGAACACTGAAGCTTTCTTT.

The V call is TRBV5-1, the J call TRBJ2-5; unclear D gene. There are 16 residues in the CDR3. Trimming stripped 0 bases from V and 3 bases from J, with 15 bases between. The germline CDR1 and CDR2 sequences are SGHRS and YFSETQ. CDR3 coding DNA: TGCGCCAGCAGCTTGGTGGCAGCCCTGCTAGAAGAGACCCAGTACTTC. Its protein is CASSLVAALLEETQYF. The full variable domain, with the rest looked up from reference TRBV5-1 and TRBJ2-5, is KAGVTQTPRYLIKTRGQQVTLSCSPISGHRSVSWYQQTPGQGLQFLFEYFSETQRNKGNFPGRFSGRQFSNSRSEMNVSTLELGDSALYLCASSLVAALLEETQYFGPGTRLLVL.